This T cell receptor (beta chain) was identified during a study of blood T cell repertoires in COVID-19. Using immunoSEQ multiplex PCR, the repertoire was profiled, and TCRdb retains in-frame clones only, with some absent. The repertoire holds about 200,000 clones, with roughly 84% as singletons. J gave up 8 bases and V 3 bases, and 10 bases lay outside the gene matches. CDR1 and CDR2 (germline): MDHEN, SYDVKM. CDR3 size: 15 residues. The chain carries TRBV28 and TRBJ1-2, with 9 bases lining up with TRBD1. The TCR originated in a human donor in a cohort sampled during active COVID-19. Sequences were obtained from peripheral blood. DNA for the CDR3: TGTGCCAGCAGTTTCCCGACAGGGGGATTGGAAGGCTACACCTTC. This gives the protein CASSFPTGGLEGYTF.